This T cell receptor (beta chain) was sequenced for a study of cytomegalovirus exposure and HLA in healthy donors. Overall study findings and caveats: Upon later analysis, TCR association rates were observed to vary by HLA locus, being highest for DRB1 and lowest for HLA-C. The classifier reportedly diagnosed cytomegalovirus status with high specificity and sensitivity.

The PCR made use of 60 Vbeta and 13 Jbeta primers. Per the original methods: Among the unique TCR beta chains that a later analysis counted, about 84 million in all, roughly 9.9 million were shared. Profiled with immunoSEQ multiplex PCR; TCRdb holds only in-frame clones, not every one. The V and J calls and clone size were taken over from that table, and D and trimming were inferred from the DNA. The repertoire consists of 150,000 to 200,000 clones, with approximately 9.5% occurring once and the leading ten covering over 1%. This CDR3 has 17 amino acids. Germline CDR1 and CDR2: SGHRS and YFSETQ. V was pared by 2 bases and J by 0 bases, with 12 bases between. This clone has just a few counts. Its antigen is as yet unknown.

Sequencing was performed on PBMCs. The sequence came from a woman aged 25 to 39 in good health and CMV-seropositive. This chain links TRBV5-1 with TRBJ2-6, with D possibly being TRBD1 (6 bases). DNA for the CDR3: TGCGCCAGCAGCTTTCCTACAGGGAACTCTGGGGCCAACGTCCTGACTTTC. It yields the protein CASSFPTGNSGANVLTF.